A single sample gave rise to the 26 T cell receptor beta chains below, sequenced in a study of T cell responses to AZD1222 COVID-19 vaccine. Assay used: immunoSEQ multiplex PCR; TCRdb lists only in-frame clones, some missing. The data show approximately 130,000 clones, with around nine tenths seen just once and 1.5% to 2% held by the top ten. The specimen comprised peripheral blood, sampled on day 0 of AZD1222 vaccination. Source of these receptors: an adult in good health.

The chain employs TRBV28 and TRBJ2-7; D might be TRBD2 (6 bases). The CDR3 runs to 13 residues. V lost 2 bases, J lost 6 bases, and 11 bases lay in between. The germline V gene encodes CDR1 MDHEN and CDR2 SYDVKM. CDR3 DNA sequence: TGTGCCAGCAGTTTAACACTAGCTGGCGAGCAGTACTTC. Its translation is CASSLTLAGEQYF.

CDR3: CASSYHRSYEQYF. The CDR3 DNA sequence: TGTGCCAGCAGTTACCATCGGAGCTACGAGCAGTACTTC. The chain employs TRBV6-5 and TRBJ2-7, with D unresolved. There are 13 residues in the CDR3. From germline, CDR1 is MNHEY and CDR2 SVGAGI. Trimming stripped 2 bases from V and 3 bases from J, with 8 bases between.

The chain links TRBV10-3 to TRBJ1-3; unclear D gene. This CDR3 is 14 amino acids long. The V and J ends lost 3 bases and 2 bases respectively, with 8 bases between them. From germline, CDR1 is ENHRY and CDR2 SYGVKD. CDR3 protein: CAISDPGTGNTIYF. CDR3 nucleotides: TGTGCCATCAGTGACCCGGGTACTGGAAACACCATATATTTT.

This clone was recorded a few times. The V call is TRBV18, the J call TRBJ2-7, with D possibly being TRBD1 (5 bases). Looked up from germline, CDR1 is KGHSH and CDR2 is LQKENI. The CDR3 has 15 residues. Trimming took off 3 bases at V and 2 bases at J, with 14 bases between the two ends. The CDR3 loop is CASSPGVGRAYEQYF. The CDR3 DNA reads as TGTGCCAGCTCACCTGGGGTGGGCAGGGCCTACGAGCAGTACTTC.

CDR3 coding DNA: TGTGCCAGCAGCCAACAGAAAGGGACAGGCTACGAGCAGTACTTC. This sequence encodes CASSQQKGTGYEQYF. The chain links TRBV4-2 to TRBJ2-7; 8 positions match TRBD1. Unmatched junction bases numbered 6, after V lost 2 bases and J lost 3 bases. Looked up from germline, CDR1 is LGHNA and CDR2 is YNFKEQ. The CDR3 is 15 amino acids.

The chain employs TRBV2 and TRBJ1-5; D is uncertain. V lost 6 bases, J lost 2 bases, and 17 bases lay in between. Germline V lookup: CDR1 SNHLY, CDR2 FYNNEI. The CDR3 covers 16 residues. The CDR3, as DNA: TGTGCCAGCAGGGAACCCCTCGGGTGGGGCAATCAGCCCCAGCATTTT. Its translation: CASREPLGWGNQPQHF. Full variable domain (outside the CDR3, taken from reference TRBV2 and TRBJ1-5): EPEVTQTPSHQVTQMGQEVILRCVPISNHLYFYWYRQILGQKVEFLVSFYNNEISEKSEIFDDQFSVERPDGSNFTLKIRSTKLEDSAMYFCASREPLGWGNQPQHFGDGTRLSIL.

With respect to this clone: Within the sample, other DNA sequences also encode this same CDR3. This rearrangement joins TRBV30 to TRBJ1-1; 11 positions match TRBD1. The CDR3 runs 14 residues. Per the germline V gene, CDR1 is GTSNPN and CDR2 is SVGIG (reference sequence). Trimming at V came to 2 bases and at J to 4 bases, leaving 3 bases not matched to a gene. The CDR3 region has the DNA TGTGCCTGGAGTTTCGGGACAGGGGGCACTGAAGCTTTCTTT. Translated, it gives CAWSFGTGGTEAFF.

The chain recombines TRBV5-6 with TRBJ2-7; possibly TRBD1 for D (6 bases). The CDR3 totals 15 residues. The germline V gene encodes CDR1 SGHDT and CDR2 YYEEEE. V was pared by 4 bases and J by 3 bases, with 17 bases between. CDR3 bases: TGTGCCAGCAGCCCACAGACAGGTTTGGGCTACGAGCAGTACTTC. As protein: CASSPQTGLGYEQYF.

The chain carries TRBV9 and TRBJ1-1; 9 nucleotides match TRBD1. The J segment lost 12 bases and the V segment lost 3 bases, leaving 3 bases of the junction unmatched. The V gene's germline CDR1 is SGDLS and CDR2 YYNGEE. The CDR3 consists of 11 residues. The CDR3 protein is CASSGTGVTFF. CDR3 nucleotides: TGTGCCAGCAGCGGGACAGGGGTGACTTTCTTT.

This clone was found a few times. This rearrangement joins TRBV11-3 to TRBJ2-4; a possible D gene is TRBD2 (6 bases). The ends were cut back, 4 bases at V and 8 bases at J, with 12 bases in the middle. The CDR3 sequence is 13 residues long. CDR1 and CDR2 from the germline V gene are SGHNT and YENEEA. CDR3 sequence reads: CASSSGTEDIQYF. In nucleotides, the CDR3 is TGTGCCAGCAGCTCCGGGACTGAGGACATTCAGTACTTC.

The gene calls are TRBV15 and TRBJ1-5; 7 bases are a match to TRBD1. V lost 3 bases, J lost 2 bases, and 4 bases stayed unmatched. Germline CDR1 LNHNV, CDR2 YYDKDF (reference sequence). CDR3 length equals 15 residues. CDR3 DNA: TGTGCCACCAGCAGGGTAGGACAGGGCAATCAGCCCCAGCATTTT. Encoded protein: CATSRVGQGNQPQHF.

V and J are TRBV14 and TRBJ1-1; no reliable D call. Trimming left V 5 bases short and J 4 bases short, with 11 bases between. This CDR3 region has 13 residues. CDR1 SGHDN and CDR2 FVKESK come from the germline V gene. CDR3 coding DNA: TGTGCCAGCAGCTCCGAGGACTTCACTGAAGCTTTCTTT. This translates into CASSSEDFTEAFF. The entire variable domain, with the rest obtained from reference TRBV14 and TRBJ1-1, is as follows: EAGVTQFPSHSVIEKGQTVTLRCDPISGHDNLYWYRRVMGKEIKFLLHFVKESKQDESGMPNNRFLAERTGGTYSTLKVQPAELEDSGVYFCASSSEDFTEAFFGQGTRLTVV.

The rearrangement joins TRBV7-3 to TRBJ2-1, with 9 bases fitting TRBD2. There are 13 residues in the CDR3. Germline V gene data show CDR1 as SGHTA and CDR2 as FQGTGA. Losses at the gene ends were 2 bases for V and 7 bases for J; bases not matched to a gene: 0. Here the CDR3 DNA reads TGTGCCAGCAGCTTAGGACTAGCGAATGAGCAGTTCTTC. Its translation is CASSLGLANEQFF. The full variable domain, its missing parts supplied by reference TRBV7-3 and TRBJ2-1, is GAGVSQTPSNKVTEKGKYVELRCDPISGHTALYWYRQSLGQGPEFLIYFQGTGAADDSGLPNDRFFAVRPEGSVSTLKIQRTERGDSAVYLCASSLGLANEQFFGPGTRLTVL.

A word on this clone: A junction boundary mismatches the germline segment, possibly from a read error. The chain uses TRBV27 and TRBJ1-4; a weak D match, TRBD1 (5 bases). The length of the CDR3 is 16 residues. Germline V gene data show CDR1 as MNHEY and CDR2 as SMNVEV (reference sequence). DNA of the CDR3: TGTGCCAGCAATTTAGAGGGGAGCTCGCCTAATGAAAAACTGTTTTTT. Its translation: CASNLEGSSPNEKLFF.

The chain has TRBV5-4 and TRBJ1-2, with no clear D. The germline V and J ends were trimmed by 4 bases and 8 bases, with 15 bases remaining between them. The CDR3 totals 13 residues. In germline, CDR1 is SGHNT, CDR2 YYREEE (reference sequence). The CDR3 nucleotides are TGTGCCAGCAGCACGTGGTTTGGGGAGGGCTACACCTTC. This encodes CASSTWFGEGYTF. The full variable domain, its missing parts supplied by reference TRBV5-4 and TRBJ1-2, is ETGVTQSPTHLIKTRGQQVTLRCSSQSGHNTVSWYQQALGQGPQFIFQYYREEENGRGNFPPRFSGLQFPNYSSELNVNALELDDSALYLCASSTWFGEGYTFGSGTRLTVV.

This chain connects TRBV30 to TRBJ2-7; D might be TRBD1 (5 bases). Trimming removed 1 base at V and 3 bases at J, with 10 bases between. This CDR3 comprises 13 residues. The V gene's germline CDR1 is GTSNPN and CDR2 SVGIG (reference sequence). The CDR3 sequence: CAWSEQDIYEQYF. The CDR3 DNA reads TGTGCCTGGAGTGAACAGGATATCTACGAGCAGTACTTC. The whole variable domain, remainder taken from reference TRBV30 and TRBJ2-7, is SQTIHQWPATLVQPVGSPLSLECTVEGTSNPNLYWYRQAAGRGLQLLFYSVGIGQISSEVPQNLSASRPQDRQFILSSKKLLLSDSGFYLCAWSEQDIYEQYFGPGTRLTVT.

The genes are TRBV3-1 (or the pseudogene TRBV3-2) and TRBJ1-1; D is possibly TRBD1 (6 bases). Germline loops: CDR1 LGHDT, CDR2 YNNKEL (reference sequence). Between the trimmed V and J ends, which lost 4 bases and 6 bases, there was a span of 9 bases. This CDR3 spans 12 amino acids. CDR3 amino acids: CASSRTGSEAFF. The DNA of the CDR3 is TGTGCCAGCAGCCGAACAGGGTCTGAAGCTTTCTTT.

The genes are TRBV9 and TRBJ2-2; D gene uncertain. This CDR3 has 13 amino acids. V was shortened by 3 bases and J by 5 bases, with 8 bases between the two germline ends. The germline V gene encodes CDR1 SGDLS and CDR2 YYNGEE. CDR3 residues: CASSGLITGELFF. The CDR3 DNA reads TGTGCCAGCAGCGGCCTAATAACCGGGGAGCTGTTTTTT.

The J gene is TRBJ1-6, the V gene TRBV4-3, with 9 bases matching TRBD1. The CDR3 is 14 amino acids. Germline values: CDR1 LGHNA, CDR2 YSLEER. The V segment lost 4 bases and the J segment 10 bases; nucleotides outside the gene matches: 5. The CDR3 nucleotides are TGCGCCAGCAGCCTCGACAGGGGGGACTCACCCCTCCACTTT. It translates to CASSLDRGDSPLHF.

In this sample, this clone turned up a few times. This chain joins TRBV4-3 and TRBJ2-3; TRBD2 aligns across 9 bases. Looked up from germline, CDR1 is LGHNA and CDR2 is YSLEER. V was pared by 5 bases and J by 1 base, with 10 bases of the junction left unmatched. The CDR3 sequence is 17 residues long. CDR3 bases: TGCGCCAGCAGCAAGGCCCTAAGACTAGCGGGCACAGATACGCAGTATTTT. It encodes CASSKALRLAGTDTQYF.

The chain's CDR3 is CASSQAGTGHSYTF. The CDR3 DNA sequence: TGCGCCAGCAGCCAGGCCGGGACAGGGCATAGCTACACCTTC. The chain links TRBV4-3 to TRBJ1-2, with 9 nucleotides matching TRBD1. Trimming at V came to 3 bases and at J to 9 bases, leaving 8 bases not matched to a gene. This CDR3 has 14 amino acids. Germline V gives CDR1 LGHNA, CDR2 YSLEER.

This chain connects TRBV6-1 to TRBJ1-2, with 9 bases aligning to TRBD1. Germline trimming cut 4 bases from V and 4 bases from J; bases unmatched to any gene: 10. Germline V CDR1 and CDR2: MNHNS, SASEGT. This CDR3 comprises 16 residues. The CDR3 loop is CASSGTPGQGPYGYTF. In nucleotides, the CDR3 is TGTGCCAGCAGTGGGACCCCGGGACAGGGACCCTATGGCTACACCTTC.

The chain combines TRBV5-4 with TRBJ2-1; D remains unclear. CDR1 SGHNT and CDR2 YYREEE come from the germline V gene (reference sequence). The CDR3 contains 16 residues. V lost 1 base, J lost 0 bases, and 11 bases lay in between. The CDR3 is CASSLQQTSSYNEQFF. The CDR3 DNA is TGTGCCAGCAGCTTGCAACAGACGAGCTCCTACAATGAGCAGTTCTTC.

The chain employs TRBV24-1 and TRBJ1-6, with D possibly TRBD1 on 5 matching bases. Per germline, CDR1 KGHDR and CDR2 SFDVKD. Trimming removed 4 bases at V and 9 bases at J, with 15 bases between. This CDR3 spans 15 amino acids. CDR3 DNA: TGTGCCACCAGTGACCTCGACAGCCGGGTTTCACCCCTCCACTTT. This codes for CATSDLDSRVSPLHF.

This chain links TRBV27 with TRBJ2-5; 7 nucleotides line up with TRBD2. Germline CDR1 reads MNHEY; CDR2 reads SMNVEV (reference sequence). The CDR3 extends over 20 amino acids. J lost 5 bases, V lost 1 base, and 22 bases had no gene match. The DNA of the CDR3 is TGTGCCAGCAGTTTATATCGTCCAACCCTTGTCGGGACTACGGGTGAGACCCAGTACTTC. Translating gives CASSLYRPTLVGTTGETQYF.

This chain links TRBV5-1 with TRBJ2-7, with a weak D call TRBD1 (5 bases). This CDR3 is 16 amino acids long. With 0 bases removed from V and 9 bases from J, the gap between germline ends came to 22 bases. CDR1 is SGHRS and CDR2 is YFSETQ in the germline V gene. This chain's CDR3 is CASSLAGGQGNFWQYF. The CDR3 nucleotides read TGCGCCAGCAGCTTGGCCGGTGGACAAGGAAATTTCTGGCAGTACTTC.